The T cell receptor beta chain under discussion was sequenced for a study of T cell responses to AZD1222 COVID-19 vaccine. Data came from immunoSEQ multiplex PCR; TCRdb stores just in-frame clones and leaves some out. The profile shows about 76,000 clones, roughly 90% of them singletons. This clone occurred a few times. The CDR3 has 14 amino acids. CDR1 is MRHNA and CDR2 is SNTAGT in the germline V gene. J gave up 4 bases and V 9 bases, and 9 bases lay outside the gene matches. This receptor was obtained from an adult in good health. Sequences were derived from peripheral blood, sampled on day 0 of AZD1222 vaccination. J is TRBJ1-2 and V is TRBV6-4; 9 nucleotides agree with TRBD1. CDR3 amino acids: CARPNRGPGYGYTF. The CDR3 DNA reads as TGTGCCAGACCTAACAGGGGGCCAGGCTATGGCTACACCTTC.